The 22 T cell receptor beta chains below all came from one sample that was sequenced in a study of T cells in Graves' hyperthyroidism and ophthalmopathy. Amplification of TCR beta CDR3 regions used RNA as the template. The TCR CDR3 first-round RT-PCR relied on the HTBI primer set. Using its own MiXCR run on the multiplex PCR reads, TCRdb lists one record per CDR3 protein. The sample lists hundreds of thousands of distinct CDR3 sequences, approximately 18% occurring once. Sequenced sample: blood. Receptor source: a man aged 50-59 years with Graves' ophthalmopathy.

Many counts were recorded for this clonotype. The V and J genes are TRBV7-2 and TRBJ2-1, with D maybe TRBD2 (5 bases). The V gene's germline CDR1 is SGHTA and CDR2 FQGNSA. CDR3 length: 15 residues. V was shortened by 2 bases and J by 11 bases, with 19 bases between the two germline ends. The CDR3 protein is CASSLPISSSHQQFF. CDR3 DNA sequence: TGTGCCAGCAGCTTACCCATCTCTAGCTCACACCAGCAGTTCTTC. Supplemented by reference TRBV7-2 and TRBJ2-1, the full variable domain reads GAGVSQSPSNKVTEKGKDVELRCDPISGHTALYWYRQSLGQGLEFLIYFQGNSAPDKSGLPSDRFSAERTGGSVSTLTIQRTQQEDSAVYLCASSLPISSSHQQFFGPGTRLTVL.

This clonotype has a count of ten or more. This rearrangement joins TRBV28 to TRBJ2-1, with 16 bases matching TRBD2. The CDR3 covers 20 residues. The germline V gene encodes CDR1 MDHEN and CDR2 SYDVKM. V was pared by 5 bases and J by 5 bases, with 15 bases of the junction left unmatched. The CDR3 nucleotides are TGTGCCAGCAGTCTCCTTCCGGGACTAGCGGGAGGGATATCAAACAATGAGCAGTTCTTC. Encoded protein: CASSLLPGLAGGISNNEQFF.

This clonotype was picked up many times. The chain recombines TRBV11-2 with TRBJ2-7, with 8 bases matching TRBD1. The germline V gene has CDR1 SGHAT and CDR2 FQNNGV. The V and J ends lost 1 base and 6 bases, in that order; junction bases with no gene match: 8. The CDR3 totals 15 residues. CDR3 in amino acids: CASSLGLGQAFEQYF. CDR3 coding DNA: TGTGCCAGCAGCTTAGGTCTGGGACAGGCGTTCGAGCAGTACTTC.

The chain combines TRBV19 with TRBJ1-5, with a possible D match to TRBD1 (6 bases). Germline-derived CDR1 and CDR2 are LNHDA and SQIVND (reference sequence). CDR3 length: 15 amino acids. V dropped 3 bases and J dropped 1 base, with 10 bases sitting between them. The DNA of the CDR3 is TGTGCCAGTAGTATTGGGGGGGCAAGCAATCAGCCCCAGCATTTT. It encodes CASSIGGASNQPQHF.

This clonotype came up many times. This chain joins TRBV5-1 and TRBJ2-7; the D gene could be TRBD1 or TRBD2 (5 bases each). The CDR3 has 16 residues. V was shortened by 4 bases and J by 2 bases, with 19 bases between the two germline ends. Germline V lookup: CDR1 SGHRS, CDR2 YFSETQ. Here the CDR3 reads CASSQGTADGTYEQYF. The CDR3 region has the DNA TGCGCCAGCAGCCAAGGGACGGCCGATGGGACCTACGAGCAGTACTTC.

This clonotype has a handful of counts. The V call is TRBV20-1, the J call TRBJ2-7; 7 bases agree with TRBD1. With V trimmed by 6 bases and J by 5 bases, 13 bases remained unmatched. The germline V gene has CDR1 DFQATT and CDR2 SNEGSKA (reference sequence). The CDR3 sequence is 14 residues long. The DNA for the CDR3 is TGCAGTGCCACGTCTTATACAGGGGACCACGAGCAGTACTTC. It codes for CSATSYTGDHEQYF.

The chain recombines TRBV2 with TRBJ2-1; 7 bases agree with TRBD2. The length of the CDR3 is 14 residues. The germline V gene has CDR1 SNHLY and CDR2 FYNNEI. V lost 6 bases and J lost 7; bases outside the gene matches: 9. In DNA form, the CDR3 reads TGTGCCAGCAGGCCTGGCGGGAGTAGGAATGAGCAGTTCTTC. It yields the protein CASRPGGSRNEQFF.

In its sample, this clonotype was seen many times. The V and J genes are TRBV13 and TRBJ2-7; no firm D call. Germline lookup yields CDR1 PRHDT and CDR2 FYEKMQ (reference sequence). This CDR3 is 14 amino acids long. V lost 4 bases to trimming and J lost 1 base, with 11 bases between them. This CDR3 reads CASSSRESSYEQYF. The CDR3 DNA is TGTGCCAGCAGCTCACGAGAGAGTTCCTACGAGCAGTACTTC.

The J gene is TRBJ2-3, the V gene TRBV20-1, with unresolved D. CDR3 size: 14 residues. V was shortened by 0 bases and J by 2 bases, with 9 bases between the two germline ends. CDR1 and CDR2 (germline): DFQATT, SNEGSKA (reference sequence). The CDR3 DNA reads TGCAGTGCTAGAGATGGCGGCCCCACAGATACGCAGTATTTT. Residues: CSARDGGPTDTQYF.

This sequence joins TRBV29-1 and TRBJ2-7; TRBD1 is a possible D gene (6 bases). CDR1 and CDR2 (germline): SQVTM, ANQGSEA. This CDR3 spans 12 amino acids. V lost 5 bases to trimming and J lost 5 bases, with 13 bases between them. The chain's CDR3 is CSVPWTANEQYF. The CDR3 nucleotides are TGCAGCGTTCCGTGGACAGCCAACGAGCAGTACTTC.

This clonotype was detected many times. The chain uses TRBV28 and TRBJ1-5; no clear D gene. V was trimmed by 5 bases and J by 5 bases, leaving 13 bases between them. Germline V gene data show CDR1 as MDHEN and CDR2 as SYDVKM. This CDR3 is 14 amino acids long. The CDR3 here is CASSPRSVDQPQHF. The DNA for the CDR3 is TGTGCCAGCAGTCCAAGATCCGTGGATCAGCCCCAGCATTTT.

This clonotype was seen only a few times. The chain uses TRBV9 and TRBJ2-3; no firm D call. V lost 3 bases, J lost 6 bases, and 8 bases lay in between. The length of the CDR3 is 12 residues. Germline V gene lookup returns CDR1 SGDLS and CDR2 YYNGEE. The CDR3 region has the DNA TGTGCCAGCAGCGCAGGTGGCGATACGCAGTATTTT. Residues: CASSAGGDTQYF. The full variable domain, in which reference TRBV9 and TRBJ2-3 provide the parts outside the CDR3, is DSGVTQTPKHLITATGQRVTLRCSPRSGDLSVYWYQQSLDQGLQFLIQYYNGEERAKGNILERFSAQQFPDLHSELNLSSLELGDSALYFCASSAGGDTQYFGPGTRLTVL.

On this clonotype itself: A much larger clone lies one base from this, so it may be a read error. The V gene is TRBV28, the J gene TRBJ1-2; 7 bases line up with TRBD1. This CDR3 has 12 amino acids. Germline V gives CDR1 MDHEN, CDR2 SYDVKM. V trimming: 2 bases; J trimming: 12 bases; junction bases outside the gene matches: 6. In nucleotides, the CDR3 is TGTGCCAGCAGTTTAGACAGGGTCGGCCACACCTTC. Its translation is CASSLDRVGHTF.

This chain connects TRBV7-9 to TRBJ1-1, with 10 bases that match TRBD1. The trim removed 5 bases at V and 5 bases at J, leaving 14 bases unmatched. The CDR3 is made up of 17 amino acids. In germline, CDR1 is SEHNR, CDR2 FQNEAQ (reference sequence). The CDR3 protein is CASSSRQGAFFRTEAFF. CDR3 nucleotide sequence: TGTGCCAGCAGCAGCCGACAGGGGGCTTTTTTTAGGACTGAAGCTTTCTTT.

This clonotype was counted between two and nine times. The rearrangement joins TRBV5-1 to TRBJ2-1, with TRBD1 matching 9 bases. This CDR3 is built from 15 residues. Germline-derived CDR1 and CDR2 are SGHRS and YFSETQ. With 0 bases clipped from V and 9 bases from J, the junction kept 7 bases outside the gene matches. The CDR3, as DNA: TGCGCCAGCAGCTTGGACAGGGGGCGTGCAAGTGAGCAGTTCTTC. Its translation: CASSLDRGRASEQFF.

The chain employs TRBV5-1 and TRBJ2-2, with D possibly TRBD2 on 6 matching bases. V was shortened by 0 bases and J by 5 bases, with 11 bases between the two germline ends. The CDR3 consists of 15 residues. Per germline, CDR1 SGHRS and CDR2 YFSETQ. The CDR3 is CASSLANAGTGELFF. For the CDR3, the DNA is TGCGCCAGCAGCTTGGCGAATGCGGGAACCGGGGAGCTGTTTTTT.

This clonotype was observed at least ten times. The J gene is TRBJ1-1, the V gene TRBV6-1; tentatively, D is TRBD1 (5 bases). This CDR3 is 14 amino acids long. CDR1 and CDR2 from the germline V gene are MNHNS and SASEGT. The ends were cut back, 5 bases at V and 6 bases at J, with 16 bases in the middle. The CDR3 here is CASSSWRDGAEAFF. The DNA for the CDR3 is TGTGCCAGCAGTTCCTGGAGGGACGGGGCTGAAGCTTTCTTT.

This clonotype has just a few counts. The CDR3, as DNA: TGTGCCAGTAGTACGGGGTATACGCAGTATTTT. Translating it yields CASSTGYTQYF. The chain couples TRBV19 to TRBJ2-3; D perhaps matches TRBD2 (5 bases). The germline gives CDR1 LNHDA, CDR2 SQIVND (reference sequence). With 4 bases removed from V and 7 bases from J, the gap between germline ends came to 6 bases. The CDR3 is made up of 11 amino acids.

With respect to this clonotype: A much larger clone differs from this one at a single base, so this may be a read error. The chain's CDR3 is CSARVAGGGKESQYF. The CDR3, as DNA: TGCAGTGCTAGAGTGGCGGGAGGTGGGAAAGAGAGCCAGTACTTC. This chain links TRBV20-1 with TRBJ2-5; 8 bases match TRBD2. This CDR3 region has 15 residues. The germline CDR1 and CDR2 sequences are DFQATT and SNEGSKA (reference sequence).

This clonotype was observed a few times. The J gene is TRBJ2-7, the V gene TRBV28, with a tentative D call TRBD2 (6 bases). Germline V gene sequence: CDR1 MDHEN, CDR2 SYDVKM. The V gene lost 7 bases and the J gene lost 5 bases, with 15 bases spanning the gap. The CDR3 spans 13 residues. CDR3 DNA: TGTGCCAGCAATCCCGGGGGTGTTCACGAGCAGTACTTC. This encodes CASNPGGVHEQYF.

This clonotype was recorded many times. The V and J genes are TRBV6-1 and TRBJ2-3; D is unresolved. Trimming removed 0 bases from V and 6 bases from J, with 7 bases in between. The CDR3 totals 13 residues. Per the germline V gene, CDR1 is MNHNS and CDR2 is SASEGT. CDR3 region: CASSEAPGDTQYF. DNA of the CDR3: TGTGCCAGCAGTGAAGCTCCTGGGGATACGCAGTATTTT.

The CDR3 here is CASSQVAGVNEQYF. The CDR3 nucleotides read TGTGCCAGCAGCCAAGTAGCAGGCGTGAACGAGCAGTACTTC. This rearrangement joins TRBV14 to TRBJ2-7; D remains ambiguous. The CDR3 sequence is 14 residues long. Trimming cost V 1 base and J 5 bases, with 12 bases left between them. Germline V gene data show CDR1 as SGHDN and CDR2 as FVKESK.